Listed below are T cell receptor beta chains from one sample, sequenced in a study of shared clonotypes between healthy human individuals. TCRdb keeps only in-frame clones here, not all; method: immunoSEQ multiplex PCR. The data hold approximately 2,200,000 clones, with 93% observed a single time. The sequencing input was naive CD8+ T cells from PBMCs. Every receptor here comes from a man aged 18 to 30 in good health. Some clones in this sample may be carry-over from other donors' samples. The CDR3 runs from the conserved cysteine through the conserved F or W. A D gene is named only where the DNA matches it firmly. Size is omitted from some rows. Given values are once, few, many or a class for expanded clones.

TRBV7-2	TRBJ2-5	NA	NA	TGTGCCAGCAGTGAGGACAGCAACCAAGAGACCCAGTACTTC	CASSEDSNQETQYF
TRBV29-1	TRBJ2-1	NA	NA	TGCAGCGTTGAAGGGGGCCTATCCTACAATGAGCAGTTCTTC	CSVEGGLSYNEQFF
TRBV9	TRBJ2-1	NA	NA	TGTGCCAGCAGCGTATGGGCAGGATCGTCGAATGAGCAGTTCTTC	CASSVWAGSSNEQFF
TRBV5-1	TRBJ2-1	NA	TRBD2	TGCGCCAGCAGCTTCTCGGCGGGAGTCTATGAGCAGTTCTTC	CASSFSAGVYEQFF
TRBV2	TRBJ2-7	NA	NA	TGTGCCAGCAGAGATCTACCCTCCGAGCAGTACTTC	CASRDLPSEQYF
TRBV12-5	TRBJ2-1	once	TRBD2	TGTGCTAGTGGTTTGGCCATCGGGAGGGCCACTGAGCAGTTCTTC	CASGLAIGRATEQFF
TRBV5-4	TRBJ2-4	NA	TRBD1	TGTGCCAGCAGCCGCCCCGGGACAGGCCAAAACATTCAGTACTTC	CASSRPGTGQNIQYF
TRBV9	TRBJ1-1	NA	TRBD1	TGTGCCAGCAGCCGCAAGGGACAGTCGAACACTGAAGCTTTCTTT	CASSRKGQSNTEAFF
TRBV14	TRBJ2-2	NA	NA	TGTGCCAGCAGCCTCGGGCGCACCGGGGAGCTGTTTTTT	CASSLGRTGELFF
TRBV4-1	TRBJ2-2	NA	NA	TGCGCCAGCAGCCAAGAGGGGCCAGCGGCGGAGAACACCGGGGAGCTGTTTTTT	CASSQEGPAAENTGELFF
TRBV4-2	TRBJ1-5	NA	NA	TGTGCCAGCAGCCAAGTCGGGGCCGCGTCTGGCAATCAGCCCCAGCATTTT	CASSQVGAASGNQPQHF
TRBV18	TRBJ2-7	NA	NA	TGTGCCAGCTCCCCTATACAGGGTTCCTACGAGCAGTACTTC	CASSPIQGSYEQYF
TRBV16	TRBJ2-6	NA	NA	TGTGCCAGCAGCCAACTGGGGGCCAACGTCCTGACTTTC	CASSQLGANVLTF
TRBV9	TRBJ2-1	NA	TRBD2	TGTGCCAGCAGCGTAGGACTAGCGGGAGGGGGATACAATGAGCAGTTCTTC	CASSVGLAGGGYNEQFF
TRBV27	TRBJ1-5	NA	NA	TGTGCCAGCAGTCACAGGGACTCCAATCAGCCCCAGCATTTT	CASSHRDSNQPQHF
TRBV19	TRBJ2-7	NA	NA	TGTGCCAGTACTCCGAGGGTCGGCCTCTCCTACGAGCAGTACTTC	CASTPRVGLSYEQYF
TRBV7-9	TRBJ1-1	few	NA	TGTGCCAGCAGCTTAGTTGCGGGGTTGGCTGAAGCTTTCTTT	CASSLVAGLAEAFF
TRBV7-9	TRBJ1-2	NA	NA	TGTGCCAGCAGCTTCCCAGGGATCGTCTATGGCTACACCTTC	CASSFPGIVYGYTF
TRBV13	TRBJ1-3	NA	NA	TGTGCCAGCAGCTCGTCACAGGGTTTACCTGGAAACACCATATATTTT	CASSSSQGLPGNTIYF
TRBV10-2	TRBJ2-2	NA	TRBD2	TGCGCCAGCAGTGAGTTGGTGGGAGGGTCGAACACCGGGGAGCTGTTTTTT	CASSELVGGSNTGELFF
TRBV6-1	TRBJ2-1	NA	TRBD2	TGTGCCAGCAGCAAGCGGGAGTGGTTCTTC	CASSKREWFF
TRBV7-9	TRBJ1-2	NA	NA	TGTGCCAGCAGCTACGGACAGAACTATGGCTACACCTTC	CASSYGQNYGYTF
TRBV27	TRBJ1-1	once	NA	TGTGCCAGCAAGACTGCCGGGAGCATCAACACTGAAGCTTTCTTT	CASKTAGSINTEAFF
TRBV7-9	TRBJ2-4	NA	TRBD2	TGTGCCAGCAGCTTAGGGGAGGGTGCTTCCAAAAACATTCAGTACTTC	CASSLGEGASKNIQYF
TRBV18	TRBJ1-2	NA	TRBD1	TGTGCCAGCTCACCAGGGACAGATAATCATGGCTACACCTTC	CASSPGTDNHGYTF
TRBV27	TRBJ2-7	NA	NA	TGTGCCAGCAGTTTATTTGCGGGACAAGGGGAGCAGTACTTC	CASSLFAGQGEQYF
TRBV5-6	TRBJ1-2	once	TRBD1	TGTGCCAGCAGCTTGCCTATTCACAGGGGGCGTAACTATGGCTACACCTTC	CASSLPIHRGRNYGYTF
TRBV15	TRBJ2-7	once	TRBD1	TGTGCCACCAGCACCGGGACAGGGGGCTTCGAGCAGTACTTC	CATSTGTGGFEQYF
TRBV27	TRBJ2-7	NA	TRBD1	TGTGCCAGCAGCCTACGACAGGGGGCCTACGAGCAGTACTTC	CASSLRQGAYEQYF
TRBV5-1	TRBJ1-2	NA	NA	TGCGCCAGCAGCTTCGAAGGAAGCTATGGCTACACCTTC	CASSFEGSYGYTF
TRBV7-9	TRBJ1-2	NA	NA	TGTGCCAGCAGCTTAGCCCCGATCCTCGGAGGAGGCTACACCTTC	CASSLAPILGGGYTF
TRBV4-1	TRBJ2-1	NA	TRBD2	TGCGCCAGCAGCCTCGCTAGCGGCTCCTACAATGAGCAGTTCTTC	CASSLASGSYNEQFF
TRBV15	TRBJ2-5	NA	NA	TGTGCCACCAGCAAGACCCGGGACCAAGAGACCCAGTACTTC	CATSKTRDQETQYF
TRBV7-2	TRBJ1-1	NA	TRBD1	TGTGCCAGCAGCTTAGTCGGACAGGGGGGGACTGAAGCTTTCTTT	CASSLVGQGGTEAFF
TRBV9	TRBJ1-4	NA	NA	TGTGCCAGCAGCGAGAGGGGTCGAGGGAATGAAAAACTGTTTTTT	CASSERGRGNEKLFF
TRBV7-8	TRBJ1-4	NA	TRBD1	TGTGCCAGCAGCTCTCTACAGGGGGATGAAAAACTGTTTTTT	CASSSLQGDEKLFF
TRBV9	TRBJ2-7	NA	NA	TGTGCCAGCAGCGTGGGCCCCAGGACGACCTCCTACGAGCAGTACTTC	CASSVGPRTTSYEQYF
TRBV9	TRBJ2-2	NA	TRBD2	TGTGCCAGCAGCGTACCTAGCGGGAGGGCCAGCACCGGGGAGCTGTTTTTT	CASSVPSGRASTGELFF
TRBV6-5	TRBJ2-1	NA	NA	TGTGCCAGCAGTTACTCGGAGGGTATGGCCTACAATGAGCAGTTCTTC	CASSYSEGMAYNEQFF
TRBV27	TRBJ1-2	NA	NA	TGTGCCAGCAGTTTATCCCTCAGAGCTAACTATGGCTACACCTTC	CASSLSLRANYGYTF
TRBV2	TRBJ1-1	NA	NA	TGTGCCAGCAGTGACCTAACCATGCTGGTGAACACTGAAGCTTTCTTT	CASSDLTMLVNTEAFF
TRBV4-2	TRBJ2-7	NA	NA	TGTGCCAGCAGCAAAAAGACGGGACTCAGATCCTACGAGCAGTACTTC	CASSKKTGLRSYEQYF
TRBV7-8	TRBJ2-3	once	NA	TGTGCCAGCAGCTCCGTGTATTTAGTTTCGGTCCACACAGATACGCAGTATTTT	CASSSVYLVSVHTDTQYF
TRBV5-6	TRBJ1-4	NA	TRBD1	TGTGCCAGCAGCCGTGACAGGGGGCGCGTAACTAATGAAAAACTGTTTTTT	CASSRDRGRVTNEKLFF
TRBV19	TRBJ2-1	NA	NA	TGTGCCAGTAGTATTGTCAGTCAGTACAATGAGCAGTTCTTC	CASSIVSQYNEQFF
TRBV25-1	TRBJ2-2	NA	NA	TGTGCCAGCGGGGCCGAAGCGTTCCCCACCGGGGAGCTGTTTTTT	CASGAEAFPTGELFF
TRBV5-1	TRBJ1-1	NA	NA	TGCGCCAGCAGCTTGGAGGTAGCAATGAACACTGAAGCTTTCTTT	CASSLEVAMNTEAFF
TRBV29-1	TRBJ2-1	NA	NA	TGCAGCGTAATTGGGAGCTCCTACAATGAGCAGTTCTTC	CSVIGSSYNEQFF
TRBV29-1	TRBJ2-7	NA	TRBD2	TGCAGCGTTGAGACGACCGGGACTAGCGGATTATACGAGCAGTACTTC	CSVETTGTSGLYEQYF
TRBV29-1	TRBJ2-3	NA	NA	TGCAGCGTTGAATTGGCATCTTCGAAGGTTCCAGATACGCAGTATTTT	CSVELASSKVPDTQYF
TRBV5-1	TRBJ2-7	NA	NA	TGCGCCAGCAGCTTTGACAAACCACCCTACGAGCAGTACTTC	CASSFDKPPYEQYF
TRBV6-5	TRBJ2-1	NA	TRBD2	TGTGCCAGCAGTCCCGGACTAGCGGGTAACAATGAGCAGTTCTTC	CASSPGLAGNNEQFF
TRBV27	TRBJ1-1	NA	NA	TGTGCCAGCAGTTTATCAGGGGCCTTAGGAACTGAAGCTTTCTTT	CASSLSGALGTEAFF
TRBV19	TRBJ2-1	once	NA	TGTGCCAGTAGTATGGCGGGGTACAATGAGCAGTTCTTC	CASSMAGYNEQFF
TRBV29-1	TRBJ1-6	NA	TRBD1	TGCAGCGTTGAGTCTCGACAGGGTCTCTTGAGTAATTCACCCCTCCACTTT	CSVESRQGLLSNSPLHF
TRBV6-5	TRBJ2-1	NA	TRBD2	TGTGCCAGCCTTGCACCGGGACTAGCCAACAATGAGCAGTTCTTC	CASLAPGLANNEQFF
TRBV19	TRBJ1-4	NA	NA	TGTGCCAGTAGTATGCGGACAGCAACTAATGAAAAACTGTTTTTT	CASSMRTATNEKLFF
TRBV28	TRBJ2-1	NA	TRBD1	TGTGCCAGCAGGCGACAGGGTAGGAACAATGAGCAGTTCTTC	CASRRQGRNNEQFF